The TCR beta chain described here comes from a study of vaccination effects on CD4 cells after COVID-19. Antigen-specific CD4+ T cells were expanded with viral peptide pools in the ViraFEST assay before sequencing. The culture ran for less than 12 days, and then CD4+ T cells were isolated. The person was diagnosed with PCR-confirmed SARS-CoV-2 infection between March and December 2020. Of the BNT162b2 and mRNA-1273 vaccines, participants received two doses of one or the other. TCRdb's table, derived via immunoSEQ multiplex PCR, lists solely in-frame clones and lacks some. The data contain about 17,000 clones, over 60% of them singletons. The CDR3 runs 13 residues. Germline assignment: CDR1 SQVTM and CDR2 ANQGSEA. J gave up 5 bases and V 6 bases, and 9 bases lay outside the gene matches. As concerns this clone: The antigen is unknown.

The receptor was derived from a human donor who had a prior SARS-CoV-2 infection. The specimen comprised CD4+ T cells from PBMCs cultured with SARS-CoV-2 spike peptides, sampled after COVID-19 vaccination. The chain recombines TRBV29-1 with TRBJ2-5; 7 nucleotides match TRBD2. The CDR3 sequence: CSVARTRWETQYF. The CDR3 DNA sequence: TGCAGCGTCGCCCGGACTAGATGGGAGACCCAGTACTTC.